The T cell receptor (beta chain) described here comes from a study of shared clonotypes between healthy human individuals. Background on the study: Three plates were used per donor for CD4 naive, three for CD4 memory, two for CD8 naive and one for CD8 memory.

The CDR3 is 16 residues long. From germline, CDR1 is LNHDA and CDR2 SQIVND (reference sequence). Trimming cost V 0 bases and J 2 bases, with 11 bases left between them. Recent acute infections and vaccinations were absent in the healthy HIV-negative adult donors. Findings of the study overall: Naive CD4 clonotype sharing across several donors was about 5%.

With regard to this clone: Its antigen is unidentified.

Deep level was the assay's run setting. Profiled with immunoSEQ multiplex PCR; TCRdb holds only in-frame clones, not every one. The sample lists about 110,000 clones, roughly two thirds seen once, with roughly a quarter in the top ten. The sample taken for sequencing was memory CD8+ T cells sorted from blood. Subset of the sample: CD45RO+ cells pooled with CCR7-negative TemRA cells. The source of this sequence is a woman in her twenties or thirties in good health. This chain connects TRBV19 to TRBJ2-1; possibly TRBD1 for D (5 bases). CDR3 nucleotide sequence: TGTGCCAGTAGTATAGATCAGGGATATCCCTACAATGAGCAGTTCTTC. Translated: CASSIDQGYPYNEQFF.